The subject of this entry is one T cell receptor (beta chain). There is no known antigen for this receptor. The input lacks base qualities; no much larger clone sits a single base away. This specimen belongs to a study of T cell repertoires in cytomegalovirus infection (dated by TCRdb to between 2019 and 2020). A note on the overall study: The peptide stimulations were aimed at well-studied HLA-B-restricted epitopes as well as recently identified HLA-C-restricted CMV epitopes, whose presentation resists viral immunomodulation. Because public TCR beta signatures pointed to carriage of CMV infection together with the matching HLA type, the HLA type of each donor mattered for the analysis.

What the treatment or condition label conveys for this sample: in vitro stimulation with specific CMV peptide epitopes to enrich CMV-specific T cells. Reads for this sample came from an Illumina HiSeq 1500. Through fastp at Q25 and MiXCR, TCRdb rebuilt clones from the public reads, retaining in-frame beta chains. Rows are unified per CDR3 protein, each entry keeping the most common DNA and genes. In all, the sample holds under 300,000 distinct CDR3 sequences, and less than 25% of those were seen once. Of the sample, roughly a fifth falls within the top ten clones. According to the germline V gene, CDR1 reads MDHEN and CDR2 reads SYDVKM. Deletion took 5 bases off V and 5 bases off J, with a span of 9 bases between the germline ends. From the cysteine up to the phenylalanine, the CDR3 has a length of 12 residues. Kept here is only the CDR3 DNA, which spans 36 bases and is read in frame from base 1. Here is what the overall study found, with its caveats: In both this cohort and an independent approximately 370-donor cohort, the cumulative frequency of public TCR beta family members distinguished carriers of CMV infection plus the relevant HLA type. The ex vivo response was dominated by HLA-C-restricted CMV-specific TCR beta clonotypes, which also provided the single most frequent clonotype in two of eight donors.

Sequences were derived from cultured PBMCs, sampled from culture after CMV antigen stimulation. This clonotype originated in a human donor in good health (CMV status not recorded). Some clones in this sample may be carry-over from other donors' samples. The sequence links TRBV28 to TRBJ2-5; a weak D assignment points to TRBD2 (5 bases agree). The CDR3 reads CASSRTLETQYF. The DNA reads TGTGCCAGCAGTCGGACTCTGGAGACCCAGTACTTC.